The rows below give T cell receptor beta chains drawn from one sample of a study of cytomegalovirus exposure and HLA in healthy donors. TCRdb's table, derived via immunoSEQ multiplex PCR, lists solely in-frame clones and lacks some. The sample has 95,000 to 150,000 clones, about four fifths seen once. Specimen: PBMCs. Source of these receptors: a female donor in good health and CMV-seropositive. Each CDR3 is given with its conserved first and last residue. The D gene is left open where the match is weak. Only some rows state a clone size, as once, few, many or a class for expanded clones.

V gene	J gene	D gene	clone size	CDR3 protein	CDR3 DNA
TRBV10-3	TRBJ2-1	TRBD1	NA	CAISAPDRYNEQFF	TGTGCCATCAGTGCCCCGGACAGGTACAATGAGCAGTTCTTC
TRBV4-1	TRBJ2-7	NA	NA	CASSPINAYEQYF	TGCGCCAGCAGCCCTATAAATGCCTACGAGCAGTACTTC
TRBV25-1	TRBJ2-7	TRBD2	NA	CASRAPGTRSSYEQYF	TGTGCCAGCAGGGCTCCTGGGACTAGGAGCTCCTACGAGCAGTACTTC
TRBV19	TRBJ2-1	TRBD1	NA	CASSGTGNRNEQFF	TGTGCCAGTAGTGGGACAGGGAATAGGAATGAGCAGTTCTTC
TRBV5-8	TRBJ2-3	NA	NA	CASSFGRGYTDTQYF	TGTGCCAGCAGCTTTGGCCGGGGGTATACAGATACGCAGTATTTT
TRBV7-2	TRBJ2-6	NA	few	CASSLVRSGANVLTF	TGTGCCAGCAGCTTAGTCCGGTCTGGGGCCAACGTCCTGACTTTC
TRBV5-1	TRBJ1-2	TRBD1	NA	CASSLWTGDVGYTF	TGCGCCAGCAGCTTATGGACAGGGGATGTTGGCTACACCTTC
TRBV5-4	TRBJ1-2	NA	NA	CASSLVGNGYTF	TGTGCCAGCAGCTTGGTCGGGAATGGCTACACCTTC
TRBV14	TRBJ1-4	NA	NA	CASSLRLNSAGAEKLFF	TGTGCCAGCAGCCTACGACTAAACTCGGCAGGGGCTGAAAAACTGTTTTTT
TRBV7-2	TRBJ2-7	NA	once	CASSLAGGGPYEQYF	TGTGCCAGCAGCTTAGCGGGAGGGGGGCCCTACGAGCAGTACTTC
TRBV4-3	TRBJ1-5	NA	NA	CASSQDLGVQYNQPQHF	TGCGCCAGCAGCCAAGATCTAGGGGTCCAATACAATCAGCCCCAGCATTTT
TRBV6-6	TRBJ1-2	TRBD1	NA	CASSHQGAQGYTF	TGTGCCAGCAGTCACCAGGGGGCTCAGGGCTACACCTTC
TRBV27	TRBJ2-7	NA	NA	CASSHRGNEQYF	TGTGCCAGCAGCCACCGGGGAAACGAGCAGTACTTC
TRBV30	TRBJ1-5	TRBD1	NA	CAWSPGTGGQPQHF	TGTGCCTGGAGTCCCGGGACAGGGGGTCAGCCCCAGCATTTT
TRBV5-8	TRBJ1-4	NA	NA	CASSAGQGNLHEKLFF	TGTGCCAGCAGCGCTGGGCAGGGGAACCTGCATGAAAAACTGTTTTTT
TRBV2	TRBJ2-7	TRBD2	NA	CASSASAGGYEQYF	TGTGCCAGCAGTGCCTCGGCGGGGGGCTACGAGCAGTACTTC
TRBV19	TRBJ2-5	TRBD1	NA	CASKRTGGKETQYF	TGTGCCAGTAAGAGGACAGGGGGCAAAGAGACCCAGTACTTC
TRBV6-6	TRBJ2-7	TRBD2	NA	CASRGGGIRDEQYF	TGTGCCAGCAGGGGGGGAGGGATTAGGGACGAGCAGTACTTC
TRBV5-8	TRBJ1-2	NA	NA	CASSPAGRNLYGYTF	TGTGCCAGCAGCCCCGCGGGCAGGAACCTCTATGGCTACACCTTC
TRBV29-1	TRBJ1-1	NA	NA	CSASDLNTEAFF	TGCAGCGCATCGGACTTGAACACTGAAGCTTTCTTT
TRBV7-2	TRBJ2-7	TRBD2	NA	CASSRSVDPGLAGVNEQYF	TGTGCCAGCAGCCGGTCGGTCGACCCGGGACTAGCGGGGGTCAACGAGCAGTACTTC
TRBV11-2	TRBJ1-2	TRBD1	NA	CASSLASGTVNYGYTF	TGTGCCAGCAGCTTAGCATCCGGGACAGTGAACTATGGCTACACCTTC
TRBV11-2	TRBJ2-3	NA	NA	CASSLGATDTQYF	TGTGCCAGCAGCTTAGGGGCCACAGATACGCAGTATTTT
TRBV7-3	TRBJ1-1	NA	NA	CASSLGRETEAFF	TGTGCCAGCAGCCTGGGACGGGAGACTGAAGCTTTCTTT
TRBV6-5	TRBJ2-1	NA	NA	CASGGGPRDEQFF	TGTGCCAGTGGGGGGGGGCCGAGGGATGAGCAGTTCTTC
TRBV29-1	TRBJ2-7	NA	NA	CSVAPGFHEQYF	TGCAGCGTTGCTCCGGGGTTCCACGAGCAGTACTTC
TRBV19	TRBJ1-4	NA	NA	CASTDFRRKLFF	TGTGCCAGTACGGATTTCAGGAGGAAACTGTTTTTT
TRBV27	TRBJ2-7	TRBD2	NA	CASSLSGLAGYEQYF	TGTGCCAGCAGTTTATCCGGACTAGCGGGCTACGAGCAGTACTTC
TRBV7-6	TRBJ2-5	TRBD2	NA	CASTPGSGGGAQETQYF	TGTGCCAGCACCCCCGGTTCGGGCGGGGGGGCACAGGAGACCCAGTACTTC
TRBV5-1	TRBJ2-1	NA	NA	CASSLEDRRGEQFF	TGCGCCAGCAGCTTGGAGGACAGGCGGGGTGAGCAGTTCTTC
TRBV7-3	TRBJ2-2	TRBD2	NA	CASSSSRGAGELFF	TGTGCCAGCAGCTCCTCGCGGGGGGCCGGGGAGCTGTTTTTT
TRBV6-6	TRBJ1-2	NA	NA	CASRSGTTYGYTF	TGTGCCAGCAGGTCCGGGACAACTTATGGCTACACCTTC
TRBV6-5	TRBJ1-1	NA	NA	CASSYEGRFAFF	TGTGCCAGCAGTTACGAGGGAAGGTTCGCTTTCTTT
TRBV6-5	TRBJ1-6	NA	NA	CASSQGQGGRSPLHF	TGTGCCAGCAGTCAAGGGCAGGGAGGTCGGTCACCCCTCCACTTT
TRBV4-2	TRBJ1-1	NA	NA	CASSQVWGQKAEAFF	TGTGCCAGCAGCCAAGTTTGGGGACAAAAAGCGGAAGCTTTCTTT
TRBV11-2	TRBJ2-1	NA	NA	CASSSGHSYNEQFF	TGTGCCAGCAGCTCAGGGCACTCCTACAATGAGCAGTTCTTC
TRBV2	TRBJ1-4	TRBD1	NA	CASRHRGSTNEKLFF	TGTGCCAGCAGGCACAGGGGCTCCACTAATGAAAAACTGTTTTTT
TRBV25-1	TRBJ1-6	TRBD1	NA	CASTAGTANSPLHF	TGTGCCAGCACCGCCGGGACAGCAAATTCCCCCCTCCACTTT
TRBV19	TRBJ1-1	NA	NA	CASSLRVAGTEAFF	TGTGCCAGCTCCCTCAGGGTAGCGGGAACTGAAGCTTTCTTT
TRBV10-3	TRBJ2-3	NA	NA	CAISDPAGALTDTQYF	TGTGCCATCAGTGACCCTGCAGGGGCGCTTACAGATACGCAGTATTTT
TRBV7-2	TRBJ2-1	TRBD2	NA	CASSLIWLAGSSSYNEQFF	TGTGCCAGCAGCTTAATTTGGCTAGCGGGGTCGAGCTCCTACAATGAGCAGTTCTTC
TRBV6-5	TRBJ1-1	TRBD1	NA	CASSTGQGVTEAFF	TGTGCCAGCAGTACGGGACAGGGAGTCACTGAAGCTTTCTTT
TRBV30	TRBJ1-1	NA	NA	CAWKTEYTEAFF	TGTGCCTGGAAGACAGAGTACACTGAAGCTTTCTTT
TRBV7-2	TRBJ1-5	TRBD1	NA	CASSSQGVGQPQHF	TGTGCCAGCAGCTCCCAGGGGGTGGGTCAGCCCCAGCATTTT
TRBV11-2	TRBJ1-2	NA	NA	CASSLAITGYGYTF	TGTGCCAGCAGCTTAGCTATCACAGGCTATGGCTACACCTTC
TRBV19	TRBJ2-1	TRBD1	NA	CASSRGTGGNEQFF	TGTGCCAGTAGTAGAGGGACAGGGGGCAATGAGCAGTTCTTC
TRBV29-1	TRBJ1-2	TRBD1	NA	CSSGTGIGGYTF	TGCAGCTCCGGGACAGGGATCGGTGGCTACACCTTC
TRBV4-3	TRBJ1-1	NA	NA	CASSQVQLGTEAFF	TGCGCCAGCAGCCAAGTTCAGCTAGGCACTGAAGCTTTCTTT
TRBV5-4	TRBJ2-3	TRBD1	NA	CASRIDRADTQYF	TGTGCCAGCAGGATCGACAGGGCCGATACGCAGTATTTT
TRBV28	TRBJ1-1	TRBD1	NA	CASRLTGVAEAFF	TGTGCCAGCAGGTTGACAGGGGTAGCTGAAGCTTTCTTT
TRBV7-2	TRBJ1-1	NA	few	CASSWAPNTEAFF	TGTGCCAGCAGCTGGGCCCCGAACACTGAAGCTTTCTTT
TRBV4-1	TRBJ2-1	TRBD2	NA	CASSQDRRGSSYNEQFF	TGCGCCAGCAGCCAAGATAGGCGGGGGAGCTCCTACAATGAGCAGTTCTTC
TRBV7-2	TRBJ2-7	TRBD2	NA	CASSLQAGGGNEQYF	TGTGCCAGCAGCTTACAGGCGGGGGGTGGGAACGAGCAGTACTTC
TRBV5-5	TRBJ1-2	NA	NA	CASSRMTANYGYTF	TGTGCCAGCAGCCGAATGACAGCTAACTATGGCTACACCTTC
TRBV5-1	TRBJ1-2	TRBD1	NA	CASSGPGGDYGYTF	TGCGCCAGCAGCGGTCCAGGGGGCGACTATGGCTACACCTTC
TRBV10-1	TRBJ2-7	TRBD2	NA	CASSESRGGHGEQYF	TGCGCCAGCAGTGAGTCCCGCGGGGGGCACGGCGAGCAGTACTTC
TRBV4-3	TRBJ2-3	NA	NA	CASSQDTASLFTDTQYF	TGCGCCAGCAGCCAAGATACGGCTAGCCTATTCACAGATACGCAGTATTTT
TRBV13	TRBJ1-6	TRBD1	NA	CASSASGTGNSPLHF	TGTGCCAGCAGCGCCTCCGGGACAGGGAATTCACCCCTCCACTTT
TRBV27	TRBJ2-7	NA	NA	CASSPDRGSGEQYF	TGTGCCAGCAGTCCGGACCGAGGATCGGGAGAGCAGTACTTC
TRBV12-5	TRBJ1-1	NA	NA	CASGFSGLRGAFF	TGTGCTAGTGGTTTCTCGGGCCTCCGAGGGGCTTTCTTT